This is a list of T cell receptor beta chains from one sample in a study of T cells in Graves' hyperthyroidism and ophthalmopathy. TCRdb re-analysed the multiplex PCR reads in MiXCR, keeping a single row per CDR3 protein. Of under 350,000 distinct CDR3 sequences listed, around 15% were seen once; the top ten hold under 8%. The sample consisted of blood. These TCRs come from a middle-aged woman with Graves' hyperthyroidism. The CDR3 runs from the conserved cysteine through the conserved F or W. The D gene is left open where the match is weak. For some rows the clone size is stated as once, few or many, or as a class when expanded; others skip it.

v_call: TRBV5-1; clone_size: many; j_call: TRBJ2-1; d_call: -; cdr3_length: 14; cdr3_nt: TGCGCCAGCGGCTCTGCGGACACTTACAATGAGCAGTTCTTC; cdr3_aa: CASGSADTYNEQFF
v_call: TRBV6-2/TRBV6-3; clone_size: few; j_call: TRBJ2-1; d_call: -; cdr3_length: 12; cdr3_nt: TGTGCCAGCAGCCGTAGCGGAATTGAGCAGTTCTTC; cdr3_aa: CASSRSGIEQFF
v_call: TRBV5-1; clone_size: many; j_call: TRBJ2-7; d_call: -; cdr3_length: 13; cdr3_nt: TGCGCCAGCAGCGGGTTGGTAGGCTACGAGCAGTACTTC; cdr3_aa: CASSGLVGYEQYF
v_call: TRBV20-1; clone_size: many; j_call: TRBJ1-1; d_call: -; cdr3_length: 14; cdr3_nt: TGCAGTGCTAAAATGGGGGGGGGTGACACTGAAGCTTTCTTT; cdr3_aa: CSAKMGGGDTEAFF
v_call: TRBV28; clone_size: many; j_call: TRBJ2-1; d_call: TRBD2; cdr3_length: 16; cdr3_nt: TGTGCCAGCAGTTTCCTGGTAGCGGGAGGTTACAATGAGCAGTTCTTC; cdr3_aa: CASSFLVAGGYNEQFF
v_call: TRBV19; clone_size: few; j_call: TRBJ2-5; d_call: -; cdr3_length: 14; cdr3_nt: TGTGCCAGTACCTCTTCAGGGCGGTTGGAGACCCAGTACTTC; cdr3_aa: CASTSSGRLETQYF
v_call: TRBV4-1; clone_size: few; j_call: TRBJ1-1; d_call: -; cdr3_length: 16; cdr3_nt: TGCGCCAGCAGCCGAGGGGAGAGTGGGGGGAACACTGAAGCTTTCTTT; cdr3_aa: CASSRGESGGNTEAFF
v_call: TRBV2; clone_size: -; j_call: TRBJ2-4; d_call: TRBD1; cdr3_length: 14; cdr3_nt: TGTGCCAGCAGAGACTCCGGGACAGCAAACATTCAGTACTTC; cdr3_aa: CASRDSGTANIQYF
v_call: TRBV11-2; clone_size: many; j_call: TRBJ2-1; d_call: TRBD2; cdr3_length: 19; cdr3_nt: TGTGCCAGCAGATCCTTGGGACTAGCGGGAGTAGCCGGTGGCAATGAGCAGTTCTTC; cdr3_aa: CASRSLGLAGVAGGNEQFF
v_call: TRBV10-2; clone_size: -; j_call: TRBJ1-1; d_call: -; cdr3_length: 16; cdr3_nt: TGCGCCAGCAGTGAAGGGGGGCTTGGGGCGAACACTGAAGCTTTCTTT; cdr3_aa: CASSEGGLGANTEAFF
v_call: TRBV29-1; clone_size: many; j_call: TRBJ1-1; d_call: -; cdr3_length: 11; cdr3_nt: TGCAGCGTTGTCTCAGGACGTGAAGCTTTCTTT; cdr3_aa: CSVVSGREAFF
v_call: TRBV5-6; clone_size: few; j_call: TRBJ1-5; d_call: TRBD1; cdr3_length: 16; cdr3_nt: TGTGCCAGCAGCATATCGGGACAGGGAGTAGGTCAGCCCCAGCATTTT; cdr3_aa: CASSISGQGVGQPQHF
v_call: TRBV11-3; clone_size: many; j_call: TRBJ2-2; d_call: TRBD2; cdr3_length: 16; cdr3_nt: TGTGCCAGCAGCTCACGAAAGACTAGCGGGAACGGGGAGCTGTTTTTT; cdr3_aa: CASSSRKTSGNGELFF
v_call: TRBV7-2; clone_size: few; j_call: TRBJ2-2; d_call: -; cdr3_length: 17; cdr3_nt: TGTGCCAGCAGCTTAGCGAGTGGCGGGGTAAACACCGGGGAGCTGTTTTTT; cdr3_aa: CASSLASGGVNTGELFF
v_call: TRBV12-3/TRBV12-4; clone_size: many; j_call: TRBJ1-6; d_call: TRBD1; cdr3_length: 13; cdr3_nt: TGTGCCAGCAGTGACAGGGATAATTCACCCCTCCACTTT; cdr3_aa: CASSDRDNSPLHF
v_call: TRBV20-1; clone_size: many; j_call: TRBJ1-1; d_call: -; cdr3_length: 14; cdr3_nt: TGCAGTGCGGTGACGGGACGATTGAACACTGAAGCTTTCTTT; cdr3_aa: CSAVTGRLNTEAFF
v_call: TRBV7-9; clone_size: -; j_call: TRBJ2-3; d_call: TRBD2; cdr3_length: 16; cdr3_nt: TGTGCCAGCAGAAATCAGGGACTAGCGGGAAGAGATGCGCAGTATTTT; cdr3_aa: CASRNQGLAGRDAQYF
v_call: TRBV6-5; clone_size: -; j_call: TRBJ2-7; d_call: TRBD2; cdr3_length: 15; cdr3_nt: TGTGCCAGCAGTTACTTAGGACTAGTTACCTACGAGCAGTACTTC; cdr3_aa: CASSYLGLVTYEQYF
v_call: TRBV6-5; clone_size: many; j_call: TRBJ1-1; d_call: -; cdr3_length: 16; cdr3_nt: TGTGCCAGCAGTTACAAGGGGCCGACGCTGAACACTGAAGCTTTCTTT; cdr3_aa: CASSYKGPTLNTEAFF
v_call: TRBV11-2; clone_size: many; j_call: TRBJ2-3; d_call: -; cdr3_length: 14; cdr3_nt: TGTGCCAGCAGCTCTGGCCTACGATGGGATACGCAGTATTTT; cdr3_aa: CASSSGLRWDTQYF
v_call: TRBV5-1; clone_size: -; j_call: TRBJ2-7; d_call: -; cdr3_length: 17; cdr3_nt: TGCGCCAGCAGCTTGGGGCCGCCCCCGACAGGCCCCTACGAGCAGTACTTC; cdr3_aa: CASSLGPPPTGPYEQYF
v_call: TRBV20-1; clone_size: many; j_call: TRBJ2-3; d_call: TRBD2; cdr3_length: 16; cdr3_nt: TGCAGTGCTTCCTCGCCTGGACTAGCGAGCACAGATACGCAGTATTTT; cdr3_aa: CSASSPGLASTDTQYF
v_call: TRBV12-5; clone_size: few; j_call: TRBJ1-1; d_call: -; cdr3_length: 15; cdr3_nt: TGTGCTAGTGGTTCCGTCATGGGGATGAACACTGAAGCTTTCTTT; cdr3_aa: CASGSVMGMNTEAFF
v_call: TRBV15; clone_size: few; j_call: TRBJ2-7; d_call: TRBD1; cdr3_length: 16; cdr3_nt: TGTGCCACCAGCAGATCTAGGGGACAGGGAGCCTACGAGCAGTACTTC; cdr3_aa: CATSRSRGQGAYEQYF
v_call: TRBV5-1; clone_size: many; j_call: TRBJ2-1; d_call: TRBD2; cdr3_length: 17; cdr3_nt: TGCGCCAGCAGCCACGGGACTAGCGGGATGAGCAACAATGAGCAGTTCTTC; cdr3_aa: CASSHGTSGMSNNEQFF